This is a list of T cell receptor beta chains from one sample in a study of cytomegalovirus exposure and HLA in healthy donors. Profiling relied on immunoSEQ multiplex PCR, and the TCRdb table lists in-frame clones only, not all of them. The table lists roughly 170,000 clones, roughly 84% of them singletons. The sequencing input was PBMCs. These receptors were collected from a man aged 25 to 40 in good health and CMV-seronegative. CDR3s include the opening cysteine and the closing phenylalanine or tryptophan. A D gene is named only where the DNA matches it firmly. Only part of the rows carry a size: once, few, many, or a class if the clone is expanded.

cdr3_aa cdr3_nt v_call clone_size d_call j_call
CASSLKRTSVRSSSPESYNEQFF TGTGCCAGCAGTTTAAAGAGGACTAGCGTCCGTTCTTCTTCCCCTGAATCATACAATGAGCAGTTCTTC TRBV27 NA TRBD2 TRBJ2-1
CASKGAGSYNEQFF TGTGCCAGTAAAGGGGCAGGCTCCTACAATGAGCAGTTCTTC TRBV19 once NA TRBJ2-1
CASSPRVGGDRINEQFF TGTGCCAGCAGCCCCCGAGTAGGCGGGGATAGGATCAATGAGCAGTTCTTC TRBV7-9 NA NA TRBJ2-1
CASSYSSGEWITEAFF TGTGCCAGCAGTTACTCGTCCGGGGAATGGATTACTGAAGCTTTCTTT TRBV6-5 few NA TRBJ1-1
CSVTGTGGHTGELFF TGCAGCGTCACCGGGACAGGGGGTCACACCGGGGAGCTGTTTTTT TRBV29-1 NA TRBD1 TRBJ2-2
CASRAADTEAFF TGTGCCAGCAGGGCAGCGGACACTGAAGCTTTCTTT TRBV6-1 NA NA TRBJ1-1
CASSLMASGNNEQYF TGTGCCAGCAGTTTAATGGCTAGCGGGAATAACGAGCAGTACTTC TRBV27 NA TRBD2 TRBJ2-7
CASSLLADTQYF TGTGCCAGCAGCTTACTAGCGGATACGCAGTATTTT TRBV5-5 NA TRBD2 TRBJ2-3
CASSLTGRFGNTIYF TGTGCCAGCAGCCTAACAGGGAGATTTGGAAACACCATATATTTT TRBV5-4 NA NA TRBJ1-3
CASAPGQTYEQYF TGTGCCAGCGCCCCAGGACAGACCTACGAGCAGTACTTC TRBV27 NA NA TRBJ2-7
CASSSRPGTYEQYF TGTGCCAGCAGCTCACGGCCGGGAACCTACGAGCAGTACTTC TRBV7-6 NA NA TRBJ2-7
CASSLGLPGDNEQFF TGTGCCAGCAGTTTGGGACTTCCCGGGGACAATGAGCAGTTCTTC TRBV5-4 NA NA TRBJ2-1
CASSASGSIYNEQFF TGTGCCAGCAGCGCAAGCGGTTCTATCTACAATGAGCAGTTCTTC TRBV9 NA NA TRBJ2-1
CASSQSLLAGANQETQYF TGTGCCAGCAGCCAATCCCTACTAGCGGGGGCCAACCAAGAGACCCAGTACTTC TRBV4-2 NA TRBD2 TRBJ2-5
CASSPTSLNTGELFF TGTGCCAGCAGCCCGACTAGCCTCAATACGGGGGAGCTGTTTTTT TRBV7-9 once TRBD2 TRBJ2-2
CASSPPPGQGRTGELFF TGTGCCAGCTCACCACCGCCGGGACAGGGCCGGACCGGGGAGCTGTTTTTT TRBV18 NA TRBD1 TRBJ2-2
CASSTYNSPLHF TGTGCCAGCAGCACATATAATTCACCCCTCCACTTT TRBV4-2 NA NA TRBJ1-6
CASSLWQGPSPLHF TGTGCCAGCAGTTTATGGCAGGGCCCTTCACCCCTCCACTTT TRBV28 NA NA TRBJ1-6
CASSQDRGPNEKLFF TGTGCCAGCAGCCAGGACAGGGGCCCTAATGAAAAACTGTTTTTT TRBV6-6 NA TRBD1 TRBJ1-4
CASGLVVGTAYNEQFF TGTGCTAGTGGTTTGGTCGTGGGGACAGCCTACAATGAGCAGTTCTTC TRBV12-5 NA TRBD1 TRBJ2-1
CASSYGTDLGEQYF TGTGCCAGCAGTTACGGGACAGACCTGGGAGAGCAGTACTTC TRBV6-5 NA TRBD1 TRBJ2-7
CASSDGTGIGSGNAIYF TGTGCCAGCAGTGACGGGACAGGTATCGGCTCTGGAAACGCCATATATTTT TRBV6-1 few TRBD1 TRBJ1-3
CASSSDSLGEQFF TGTGCCAGCAGCTCAGACTCCCTGGGTGAGCAGTTCTTC TRBV7-8 NA NA TRBJ2-1
CASSQNPRDSFTDTQYF TGCGCCAGCAGCCAGAACCCCCGGGACTCCTTCACAGATACGCAGTATTTT TRBV5-1 NA NA TRBJ2-3
CASNRAAPSYEQYF TGCGCCAGCAACCGAGCCGCGCCCTCCTACGAGCAGTACTTC TRBV23-1 once NA TRBJ2-7
CASSEGRGNTEAFF TGTGCCAGCAGCGAAGGACGGGGGAACACTGAAGCTTTCTTT TRBV5-4 NA NA TRBJ1-1
CASSPLGRDLSYEQYF TGTGCCAGCAGCCCCCTGGGGCGGGACCTCTCCTACGAGCAGTACTTC TRBV11-2 few NA TRBJ2-7
CASSDQVAEAFF TGCGCCAGCAGTGATCAGGTGGCTGAAGCTTTCTTT TRBV10-1 NA NA TRBJ1-1
CASSPQQGSSSQGSTDTQYF TGCGCCAGCAGCCCTCAACAGGGGAGTTCCTCTCAGGGTAGCACAGATACGCAGTATTTT TRBV5-1 few TRBD1 TRBJ2-3
CASSVPGASAYEQYF TGCGCCAGCTCCGTCCCAGGGGCCTCGGCCTACGAGCAGTACTTC TRBV4-1 NA NA TRBJ2-7
CASSQGLAVGREQYF TGCGCCAGCAGCCAGGGACTAGCGGTGGGACGGGAGCAGTACTTC TRBV4-1 NA TRBD2 TRBJ2-7
CASSPRRGAQHEQFF TGTGCCAGCAGCCCGAGACGGGGGGCCCAACATGAGCAGTTCTTC TRBV11-3 NA NA TRBJ2-1
CASSFSGGTDTQYF TGCGCCAGCAGCTTTAGCGGGGGCACAGATACGCAGTATTTT TRBV5-1 NA TRBD2 TRBJ2-3
CASSSRAGTGSF TGTGCCAGCAGCTCAAGGGCCGGGACAGGATCTTTT TRBV11-3 NA TRBD1 TRBJ1-3
CASRGGSGSSYNEQFF TGCGCCAGCAGAGGAGGTAGCGGGAGCTCCTACAATGAGCAGTTCTTC TRBV5-1 NA TRBD2 TRBJ2-1
CASSELGTGSPDTQYF TGTGCCAGCAGCGAACTAGGGACAGGGTCCCCAGATACGCAGTATTTT TRBV2 NA TRBD1 TRBJ2-3
CASRDRDYGYTF TGTGCCAGCCGGGACAGGGACTATGGCTACACCTTC TRBV2 NA TRBD1 TRBJ1-2
CASQPLAGRNTEAFF TGTGCCAGCCAACCCCTGGCCGGGAGGAACACTGAAGCTTTCTTT TRBV19 NA NA TRBJ1-1
CATSRDISDTQYF TGTGCCACCAGCAGAGATATTTCAGATACGCAGTATTTT TRBV15 NA NA TRBJ2-3
CASSQGTSGTYEQYF TGCGCCAGCAGCCAAGGGACTAGCGGTACCTACGAGCAGTACTTC TRBV4-3 few TRBD2 TRBJ2-7
CASCPAGQQDEKLFF TGTGCCAGCTGTCCCGCGGGACAGCAAGATGAAAAACTGTTTTTT TRBV7-9 NA TRBD1 TRBJ1-4
CASSHSGGENTDTQYF TGTGCCAGCAGCCATTCCGGGGGGGAGAACACAGATACGCAGTATTTT TRBV4-2 NA TRBD2 TRBJ2-3
CASSLAEEGYGYTF TGCGCCAGCAGCTTGGCGGAGGAGGGCTATGGCTACACCTTC TRBV5-1 NA NA TRBJ1-2
CASSVGGSVLDTQYF TGTGCCAGCAGCGTAGGAGGTAGCGTATTGGATACGCAGTATTTT TRBV9 NA NA TRBJ2-3
CASSLVRESYTF TGTGCCAGCAGCTTGGTACGGGAAAGCTACACCTTC TRBV5-8 NA NA TRBJ1-2
CASSITGGNEKLFF TGTGCCAGTAGTATCACAGGGGGGAATGAAAAACTGTTTTTT TRBV19 NA TRBD1 TRBJ1-4
CASIQFKPGKSEAFF TGTGCCAGCATCCAATTTAAACCAGGGAAATCTGAAGCTTTCTTT TRBV7-9 NA NA TRBJ1-1
CASSQEWGGAYEQYF TGCGCCAGCAGCCAAGAATGGGGGGGAGCCTACGAGCAGTACTTC TRBV4-1 NA TRBD2 TRBJ2-7
CSVPRGGDNEQFF TGCAGCGTTCCCCGGGGGGGGGATAATGAGCAGTTCTTC TRBV29-1 once TRBD2 TRBJ2-1
CASSLVLRDNEKLFF TGTGCCAGCAGCTTAGTCTTGAGAGATAATGAAAAACTGTTTTTT TRBV7-9 NA NA TRBJ1-4
CASSQDARNYGYTF TGCGCCAGCAGCCAAGACGCCAGGAACTATGGCTACACCTTC TRBV4-1 once NA TRBJ1-2
CSVEMGWGRNYGYTF TGCAGCGTTGAGATGGGCTGGGGGCGGAACTATGGCTACACCTTC TRBV29-1 NA NA TRBJ1-2
CASSLYGLAGTYEQYF TGCGCCAGCAGCTTGTATGGCCTAGCGGGAACCTACGAGCAGTACTTC TRBV5-1 NA TRBD2 TRBJ2-7
CSVGLAGSDTQYF TGCAGCGTTGGTCTAGCGGGAAGTGATACGCAGTATTTT TRBV29-1 NA TRBD2 TRBJ2-3
CASSQDGDTYNEQFF TGCGCCAGCAGCCAAGATGGGGACACTTACAATGAGCAGTTCTTC TRBV4-3 NA NA TRBJ2-1